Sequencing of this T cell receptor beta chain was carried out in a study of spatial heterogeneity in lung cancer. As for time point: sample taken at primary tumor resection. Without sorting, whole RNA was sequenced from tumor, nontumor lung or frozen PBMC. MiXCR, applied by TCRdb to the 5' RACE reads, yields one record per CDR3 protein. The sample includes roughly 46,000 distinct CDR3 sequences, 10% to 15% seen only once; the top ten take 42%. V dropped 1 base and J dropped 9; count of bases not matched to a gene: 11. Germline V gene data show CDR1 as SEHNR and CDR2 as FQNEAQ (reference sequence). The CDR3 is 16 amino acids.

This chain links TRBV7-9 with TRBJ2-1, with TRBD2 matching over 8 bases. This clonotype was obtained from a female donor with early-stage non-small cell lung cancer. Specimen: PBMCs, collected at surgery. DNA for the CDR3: TGTGCCAGCAGCTTAGTTCCGCGGGGGGACGGGGGTGAGCAGTTCTTC. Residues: CASSLVPRGDGGEQFF.